A single sample gave rise to the 30 T cell receptor beta chains below, sequenced in a study of T cells in women clearing cervical HPV infection. Generated by immunoSEQ multiplex PCR, the TCRdb table keeps only in-frame clones and is missing some. The listing records 13,000 or so clones. Sequencing was carried out using blood buffy coat. These receptors all stem from a woman between 18 and 69 years old with a cervical HPV16 infection that either progressed to CIN3+ or cleared (not recorded which).

The CDR3 DNA, read in part, is TGTGCCAGCAGCTCGTCTAGGGGCCCAAATGAAAAA. Its translation: CASSSSRGPNEK. The whole CDR3 protein is CASSSSRGPNEKLFF. The chain couples TRBV7-2 to TRBJ1-4, with D possibly TRBD1 on 5 matching bases. The DNA ends 3 residues before the CDR3 does, and the rest of the CDR3 is filled in from the germline J gene. CDR1 and CDR2 (germline): SGHTA, FQGNSA. This CDR3 has 15 amino acids. Trimming took 4 bases from V and 5 from J, leaving 14 bases between them. The whole variable domain, filled in from reference TRBV7-2 and TRBJ1-4, reads GAGVSQSPSNKVTEKGKDVELRCDPISGHTALYWYRQSLGQGLEFLIYFQGNSAPDKSGLPSDRFSAERTGGSVSTLTIQRTQQEDSAVYLCASSSSRGPNEKLFFGSGTQLSVL.

This clone counts as medium-sized by frequency. The read ends 3 residues shy of where the CDR3 ends; the end is completed using the germline J gene. The chain recombines TRBV5-1 with TRBJ2-5; 15 positions agree with TRBD2. CDR3 length equals 19 residues. V trimming: 0 bases; J trimming: 5 bases; junction bases outside the gene matches: 11. Per germline, CDR1 SGHRS and CDR2 YFSETQ. Here the CDR3 reads CASSLEGTSGGMPGETQYF. The CDR3 DNA, read in part, is TGCGCCAGCAGCTTGGAGGGGACTAGCGGGGGGATGCCCGGGGAGACC.

A remark on this clone: The read terminates 3 residues before the CDR3 end, so the remaining end is supplied by the germline J gene. The genes are TRBV5-1 and TRBJ1-5, with TRBD1 matching over 11 bases. CDR1 is SGHRS and CDR2 is YFSETQ in the germline V gene. V dropped 4 bases and J dropped 1; count of bases not matched to a gene: 7. The CDR3 covers 17 residues. Incomplete CDR3 DNA: TGCGCCAGCAGCCCCGGACAGGGGGCATGGAGCAATCAGCCC. Translating gives CASSPGQGAWSNQP. The entire CDR3 is CASSPGQGAWSNQPQHF.

In regard to this clone: The missing CDR3 end, 3 residues past where the read stops, is filled in from the germline J gene. The chain uses TRBV9 and TRBJ2-1, with a tentative D call TRBD2 (6 bases). The length of the CDR3 is 17 residues. Trimming stripped 6 bases from V and 1 base from J, with 20 bases between. Germline values: CDR1 SGDLS, CDR2 YYNGEE. The CDR3 protein is CASTRGGSGGSYNEQFF. The part of the CDR3 DNA that was read is TGTGCCAGCACGCGGGGTGGATCGGGCGGTTCCTACAATGAG. Variable domain in full (rest from reference TRBV9 and TRBJ2-1): DSGVTQTPKHLITATGQRVTLRCSPRSGDLSVYWYQQSLDQGLQFLIQYYNGEERAKGNILERFSAQQFPDLHSELNLSSLELGDSALYFCASTRGGSGGSYNEQFFGPGTRLTVL.

To note about this clone: The read ends 3 residues shy of where the CDR3 ends; the end is completed using the germline J gene. The rearrangement joins TRBV7-9 to TRBJ1-1; 8 positions agree with TRBD1. The ends lost 4 bases at V and 1 base at J; junction bases unmatched: 5. Germline CDR1 and CDR2: SEHNR and FQNEAQ (reference sequence). The CDR3 length is 15 residues. The sequenced part of the CDR3 DNA is TGTGCCAGCAGCTGGGGGACAGGATCGAACACTGAA. It is translated as CASSWGTGSNTE. The whole CDR3 reads CASSWGTGSNTEAFF.

For this clone: The observed sequence ends 3 residues before the CDR3 terminus, with the missing tail filled in from the germline J gene. The chain has TRBV2 and TRBJ1-5, with unresolved D. Germline assignment: CDR1 SNHLY and CDR2 FYNNEI. CDR3 length: 14 amino acids. The V end lost 0 bases, the J end lost 4 bases, and 7 bases lay between the germline ends. CDR3 residues: CASSEAFGNQPQHF. Partial CDR3 DNA: TGTGCCAGCAGTGAAGCGTTCGGGAATCAGCCC.

A word on this clone: The read is 3 residues too short to cover the CDR3 end, so that end is filled in from the germline J gene. The chain joins TRBV7-8 to TRBJ1-4; the D is unclear. CDR1 and CDR2 (germline): SGHVS, FQNEAQ. The CDR3 is 14 residues long. Trimming shortened V by 2 bases and J by 4 bases, and 8 bases separated the two germline ends. The CDR3 reads CASSLRRNNEKLFF. The covered CDR3 bases are TGTGCCAGCAGCTTACGCAGGAATAATGAAAAA.

Regarding this clone: The read terminates 3 residues ahead of where the CDR3 ends, so the germline J gene completes it. The rearrangement joins TRBV10-3 to TRBJ2-3; possibly TRBD2 for D (7 bases). The CDR3 loop spans 16 amino acids. The germline gives CDR1 ENHRY, CDR2 SYGVKD. Trimming cost V 4 bases and J 3 bases, with 17 bases left between them. The sequenced part of the CDR3 DNA is TGTGCCATCAGTGGTTTAGGGGGGGGAGGAACAGATACG. Protein product: CAISGLGGGGTDT. The CDR3 in its entirety is CAISGLGGGGTDTQYF.

A note on this clone: Read data end 3 residues before the CDR3 end; the end is taken from the germline J gene. V gene TRBV20-1 combines with J gene TRBJ1-5; D perhaps matches TRBD1 (6 bases). The germline CDR1 and CDR2 sequences are DFQATT and SNEGSKA (reference sequence). The CDR3 is 14 amino acids. The chain's CDR3 is CSAEGDQDNQPQHF. Incomplete CDR3 DNA: TGCAGCGCTGAGGGGGATCAGGACAATCAGCCC.

Points on this clone: The CDR3 end falls 3 residues outside the read, so it is completed with the germline J gene. The V gene is TRBV7-2, the J gene TRBJ1-2; D might be TRBD1 (5 bases). The CDR3 length is 15 residues. Looked up from germline, CDR1 is SGHTA and CDR2 is FQGNSA. CDR3 DNA, as far as it was read: TGTGCCAGCAGCTTAGTTCCCGACAGCTCCTACGAC. As protein: CASSLVPDSSYD. The full CDR3 sequence reads CASSLVPDSSYDYTF.

In regard to this clone: With the read ending 3 residues before the CDR3 end, the germline J gene is used to fill in that end. This chain uses TRBV7-9 with TRBJ1-2; D is unclear. V was pared by 5 bases and J by 1 base, with 8 bases between. Germline V CDR1 and CDR2: SEHNR, FQNEAQ (reference sequence). The CDR3 runs to 13 residues. CDR3 bases read: TGTGCCAGCAGCCGCGGCGGTAACTATGGC. Its translation is CASSRGGNYG. The full CDR3 protein is CASSRGGNYGYTF.

By frequency, this clone is medium-sized. The CDR3 is cut off 3 residues early in the read; its end comes from the germline J gene. The chain uses TRBV20-1 and TRBJ2-4; 8 bases fit TRBD1. With 3 bases clipped from V and 7 bases from J, the junction kept 2 bases outside the gene matches. Germline values: CDR1 DFQATT, CDR2 SNEGSKA (reference sequence). This CDR3 is built from 12 residues. CDR3 bases read: TGCAGTGCTAGCAGGGGGCTTAACATT. This encodes CSASRGLNI. The CDR3 reads in full as CSASRGLNIQYF.

As regards this clone: The read terminates 3 residues ahead of where the CDR3 ends, so the germline J gene completes it. The chain recombines TRBV2 with TRBJ2-1; no clear D gene. Germline CDR1 and CDR2: SNHLY and FYNNEI. V was shortened by 5 bases and J by 6 bases, with 14 bases between the two germline ends. The CDR3 is made up of 14 amino acids. CDR3 loop: CASSLLVARNEQFF. CDR3 DNA (partial): TGTGCCAGCAGTCTGCTAGTGGCTCGCAATGAG. The whole variable domain, remainder taken from reference TRBV2 and TRBJ2-1, is EPEVTQTPSHQVTQMGQEVILRCVPISNHLYFYWYRQILGQKVEFLVSFYNNEISEKSEIFDDQFSVERPDGSNFTLKIRSTKLEDSAMYFCASSLLVARNEQFFGPGTRLTVL.

Regarding this clone: With the read ending 3 residues before the CDR3 end, the germline J gene is used to fill in that end. The rearrangement uses TRBV12-3 or TRBV12-4 and TRBJ2-7, with 7 bases matching TRBD1. V shed 5 bases and J 1 base; nucleotides not matched to a gene: 2. This CDR3 spans 13 amino acids. This chain's CDR3 is CASSQTGSYEQYF. The CDR3 DNA, read in part, is TGTGCCAGCAGTCAGACAGGGTCCTACGAG.

Partial CDR3 DNA: TGCAGTGCCGTCTGGAGGCAACGGGGGGAGACC. Its protein is CSAVWRQRGET. The full CDR3 protein is CSAVWRQRGETQYF. The chain is built from TRBV20-1 and TRBJ2-5; possibly TRBD2 for D (6 bases). Sequencing ends 3 residues short of the CDR3 end; the germline J gene provides the rest. CDR1 and CDR2 (germline): DFQATT, SNEGSKA (reference sequence). Trimming took off 6 bases at V and 5 bases at J, with 19 bases between the two ends. CDR3 length: 14 amino acids.

Measured by frequency, this clone is medium-sized. The sequenced fragment ends 3 residues before the CDR3 boundary, so the rest is inferred from the germline J gene. This chain links TRBV2 with TRBJ2-3; D is unresolved. The germline V gene encodes CDR1 SNHLY and CDR2 FYNNEI. V lost 11 bases to trimming and J lost 0 bases, with 12 bases between them. The CDR3 is made up of 13 amino acids. CDR3 protein: CASDGRSTDTQYF. The DNA read from the CDR3 is TGTGCCTCCGACGGCAGGAGCACAGATACG. Full variable domain (remainder filled in from reference TRBV2 and TRBJ2-3): EPEVTQTPSHQVTQMGQEVILRCVPISNHLYFYWYRQILGQKVEFLVSFYNNEISEKSEIFDDQFSVERPDGSNFTLKIRSTKLEDSAMYFCASDGRSTDTQYFGPGTRLTVL.

Concerning this clone: The read is 3 residues too short to cover the CDR3 end, so that end is filled in from the germline J gene. V is TRBV6-2 or TRBV6-3 and J is TRBJ2-1, with D perhaps TRBD2 (5 bases). The CDR3 sequence is 15 residues long. CDR1 is MNHEY and CDR2 is SVGEGT in the germline V gene. The ends were cut back, 2 bases at V and 8 bases at J, with 16 bases in the middle. The CDR3 here is CASSYLNGVGDEQFF. The sequenced part of the CDR3 DNA is TGTGCCAGCAGTTACCTGAACGGGGTCGGGGATGAG.

A remark on this clone: The read terminates 3 residues before the CDR3 end, so the remaining end is supplied by the germline J gene. The rearrangement uses TRBV7-9 and TRBJ2-5; D gene unclear. V was cut by 6 bases and J by 1 base, with 12 bases left in between. Germline V gives CDR1 SEHNR, CDR2 FQNEAQ (reference sequence). The CDR3 extends over 14 amino acids. This CDR3 is CASRLNSGQETQYF. The DNA read from the CDR3 is TGTGCCAGCAGATTAAACTCTGGCCAAGAGACC. Using reference TRBV7-9 and TRBJ2-5 for the parts outside the CDR3, the full variable domain is DTGVSQNPRHKITKRGQNVTFRCDPISEHNRLYWYRQTLGQGPEFLTYFQNEAQLEKSRLLSDRFSAERPKGSFSTLEIQRTEQGDSAMYLCASRLNSGQETQYFGPGTRLLVL.

Details on this clone: Read sequence stops 3 residues before the CDR3 end, and the germline J gene provides the missing end. The V call is TRBV7-7, the J call TRBJ2-2, with TRBD1 identical over 7 bases. The CDR3 spans 16 residues. Per germline, CDR1 SSHAT and CDR2 FNYEAQ (reference sequence). V shed 5 bases, J shed 1 base, and the junction held 7 bases outside the gene matches. The CDR3 DNA, read in part, is TGTGCCAGCAGCCAAGGGACAGCGGTGAACACCGGGGAG. Translated: CASSQGTAVNTGE. The complete CDR3 sequence is CASSQGTAVNTGELFF. The entire variable domain, with the rest obtained from reference TRBV7-7 and TRBJ2-2, is as follows: GAGVSQSPRYKVTKRGQDVTLRCDPISSHATLYWYQQALGQGPEFLTYFNYEAQPDKSGLPSDRFSAERPEGSISTLTIQRTEQRDSAMYRCASSQGTAVNTGELFFGEGSRLTVL.

Comments on this clone: The read ends 3 residues early relative to the CDR3; the germline J gene fills the gap. V usage is TRBV19 and J usage is TRBJ1-6, with 7 bases fitting TRBD1. There are 14 residues in the CDR3. V dropped 6 bases and J dropped 8; count of bases not matched to a gene: 7. The germline gives CDR1 LNHDA, CDR2 SQIVND (reference sequence). The CDR3 bases that were read are TGTGCCAGTAGAAGACAGGGTGAGGATTCACCC. Translation gives CASRRQGEDSP. The CDR3 as a whole reads CASRRQGEDSPLHF.

Turning to this clone: The CDR3 end is not reached by the read, which stops 3 residues before it; the germline J gene fills it in. This sequence joins TRBV5-5 and TRBJ1-4, with TRBD1 identical over 8 bases. Germline CDR1 is SGHKS and CDR2 is YYEKEE (reference sequence). V shed 2 bases, J shed 4 bases, and the junction held 1 base outside the gene matches. The CDR3 has 14 residues. Here the CDR3 reads CASSLGQGNEKLFF. The sequenced CDR3 bases are TGTGCCAGCAGCTTAGGACAGGGTAATGAAAAA.

On this clone itself: Read data end 3 residues before the CDR3 end; the end is taken from the germline J gene. The genes are TRBV19 and TRBJ1-2; D gene ambiguous. Germline CDR1 and CDR2: LNHDA and SQIVND (reference sequence). The CDR3 is 13 residues long. The CDR3 sequence is CASSIVGPDTYTF. The DNA read from the CDR3 is TGTGCCAGTAGTATTGTAGGGCCTGATACC.

To note about this clone: The read ends 3 residues before the CDR3 terminus; that terminus is restored from the germline J gene. The chain combines TRBV7-9 with TRBJ2-2; 10 bases line up with TRBD1. CDR1 is SEHNR, CDR2 FQNEAQ, per germline (reference sequence). The CDR3 totals 14 residues. CDR3 DNA (partial): TGTGCCAGCAGACAGACAGGGGGCGATTCACCG. Encoded protein: CASRQTGGDSP. The entire CDR3 protein reads CASRQTGGDSPLFF.

About this clone: The CDR3 goes on 3 residues after the read ends, and that part is filled in from the germline J gene. The gene calls are TRBV4-2 and TRBJ1-4, with D possibly matching TRBD1 (6 bases). Germline V gives CDR1 LGHNA, CDR2 YNFKEQ. Trimming left V 5 bases short and J 5 bases short, with 15 bases between. The CDR3 spans 15 residues. The sequenced part of the CDR3 DNA is TGTGCCAGCAGCTCGTACAGGGCTTCCAATGAAAAA. Translated, it gives CASSSYRASNEK. The full CDR3 protein is CASSSYRASNEKLFF.

As regards this clone: Read coverage stops 3 residues before the CDR3 terminus; the germline J gene supplies the remainder. The chain carries TRBV5-6 and TRBJ1-1; D is perhaps TRBD1 (5 bases). The germline gives CDR1 SGHDT, CDR2 YYEEEE. The CDR3 runs 13 residues. V was cut by 4 bases and J by 1 base, with 8 bases left in between. CDR3 bases read: TGTGCCAGCAGCCGCCAGGGGAACACTGAA. It codes for CASSRQGNTE. The whole CDR3 region reads CASSRQGNTEAFF.

Remarks on this clone: The read ends 3 residues shy of where the CDR3 ends; the end is completed using the germline J gene. The rearrangement uses TRBV7-9 and TRBJ1-2, with D possibly matching TRBD1 (5 bases). CDR1 is SEHNR and CDR2 is FQNEAQ in the germline V gene (reference sequence). The CDR3 contains 14 residues. The part of the CDR3 DNA that was read is TGTGCCAGCAGCTTAGCGGGGGGTGTGGAGAGC. This sequence encodes CASSLAGGVES. The whole CDR3 reads CASSLAGGVESYTF.

The sequenced part of the CDR3 DNA is TGCAGCGTTGCAGGCAGGGGGATCAACTATGGC. As protein: CSVAGRGINYG. The CDR3, in full, reads CSVAGRGINYGYTF. The V call is TRBV29-1, the J call TRBJ1-2; TRBD1 aligns across 7 bases. The read ends 3 residues shy of where the CDR3 ends; the end is completed using the germline J gene. The trim removed 4 bases at V and 2 bases at J, leaving 7 bases unmatched. In germline, CDR1 is SQVTM, CDR2 ANQGSEA. This CDR3 region has 14 residues.

Of note for this clone: The read finishes 3 residues shy of the CDR3 end, and the germline J gene is used to complete it. The rearrangement links TRBV19 to TRBJ1-5; 7 bases are a match to TRBD1. Per the germline V gene, CDR1 is LNHDA and CDR2 is SQIVND (reference sequence). J lost 6 bases, V lost 3 bases, and 2 bases had no gene match. CDR3 size: 13 residues. The CDR3 here is CASSIDRVQPQHF. Incomplete CDR3 DNA: TGTGCCAGTAGTATCGACAGGGTTCAGCCC.

About this clone itself: Read data end 3 residues before the CDR3 end; the end is taken from the germline J gene. The chain joins TRBV29-1 to TRBJ1-2; 7 bases line up with TRBD1. V lost 6 bases and J lost 7; bases outside the gene matches: 11. Looked up from germline, CDR1 is SQVTM and CDR2 is ANQGSEA. CDR3 length: 13 residues. The CDR3 is CSVALGDRRGYTF. The sequenced CDR3 bases are TGCAGCGTCGCTTTGGGGGACAGACGTGGC.

As concerns this clone: The read finishes 3 residues shy of the CDR3 end, and the germline J gene is used to complete it. V and J are TRBV20-1 and TRBJ1-1; D gene ambiguous. CDR1 and CDR2 (germline): DFQATT, SNEGSKA (reference sequence). Trimming pared 5 bases from V and 1 base from J, leaving 11 bases between. This CDR3 is 13 amino acids long. CDR3 DNA, as far as it was read: TGCAGTGCTCAGTCACCGGGGAACACTGAA. It yields the protein CSAQSPGNTE. The entire CDR3 sequence reads CSAQSPGNTEAFF.